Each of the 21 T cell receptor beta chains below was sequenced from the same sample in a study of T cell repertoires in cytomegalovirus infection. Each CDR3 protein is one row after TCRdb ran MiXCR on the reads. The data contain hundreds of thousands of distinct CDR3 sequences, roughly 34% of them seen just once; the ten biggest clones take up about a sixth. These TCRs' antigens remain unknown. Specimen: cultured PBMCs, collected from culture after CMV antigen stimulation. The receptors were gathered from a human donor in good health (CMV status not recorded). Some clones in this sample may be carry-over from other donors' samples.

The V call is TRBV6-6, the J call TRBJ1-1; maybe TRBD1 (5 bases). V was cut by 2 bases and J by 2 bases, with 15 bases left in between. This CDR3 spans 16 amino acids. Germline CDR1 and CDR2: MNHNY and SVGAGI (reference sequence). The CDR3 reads CASSYGTGTGNTEAFF. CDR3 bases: TGTGCCAGCAGTTACGGGACCGGGACGGGAAACACTGAAGCTTTCTTT.

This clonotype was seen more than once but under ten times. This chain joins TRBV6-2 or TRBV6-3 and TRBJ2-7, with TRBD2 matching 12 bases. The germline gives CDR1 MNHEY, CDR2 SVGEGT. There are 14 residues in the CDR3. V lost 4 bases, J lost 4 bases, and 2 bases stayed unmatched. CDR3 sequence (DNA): TGTGCCAGCAGTTCCGGACTAGCGGGATACGAGCAGTACGTC. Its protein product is CASSSGLAGYEQYV.

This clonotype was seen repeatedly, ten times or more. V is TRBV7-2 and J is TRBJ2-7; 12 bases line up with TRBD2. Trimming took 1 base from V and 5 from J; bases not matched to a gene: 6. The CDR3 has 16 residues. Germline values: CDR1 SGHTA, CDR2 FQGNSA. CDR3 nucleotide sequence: TGTGCCAGCAGCTTAGAGACTAGCGGGAGTTCGGACGAGCAGTACTTC. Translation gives CASSLETSGSSDEQYF. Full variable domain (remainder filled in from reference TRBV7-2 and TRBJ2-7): GAGVSQSPSNKVTEKGKDVELRCDPISGHTALYWYRQSLGQGLEFLIYFQGNSAPDKSGLPSDRFSAERTGGSVSTLTIQRTQQEDSAVYLCASSLETSGSSDEQYFGPGTRLTVT.

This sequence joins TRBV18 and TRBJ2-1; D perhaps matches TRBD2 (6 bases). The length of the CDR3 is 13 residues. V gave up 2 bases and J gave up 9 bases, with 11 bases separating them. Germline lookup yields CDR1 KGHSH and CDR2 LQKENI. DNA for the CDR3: TGTGCCAGCTCACCAAGACTAGAAGGTGAGCAGTTCTTC. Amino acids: CASSPRLEGEQFF.

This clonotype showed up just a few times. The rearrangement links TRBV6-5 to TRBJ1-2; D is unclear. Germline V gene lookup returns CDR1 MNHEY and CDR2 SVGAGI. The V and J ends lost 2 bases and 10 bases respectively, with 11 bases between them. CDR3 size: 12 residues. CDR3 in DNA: TGTGCCAGCAGTTACAATCTGGGAGCCTACACCTTC. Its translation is CASSYNLGAYTF.

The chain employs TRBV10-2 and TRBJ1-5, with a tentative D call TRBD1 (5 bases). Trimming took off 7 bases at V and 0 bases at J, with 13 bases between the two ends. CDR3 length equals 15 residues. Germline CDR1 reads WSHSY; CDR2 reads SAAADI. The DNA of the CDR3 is TGCGCCAGCACGCGGGGGTTTGGTAGCAATCAGCCCCAGCATTTT. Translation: CASTRGFGSNQPQHF.

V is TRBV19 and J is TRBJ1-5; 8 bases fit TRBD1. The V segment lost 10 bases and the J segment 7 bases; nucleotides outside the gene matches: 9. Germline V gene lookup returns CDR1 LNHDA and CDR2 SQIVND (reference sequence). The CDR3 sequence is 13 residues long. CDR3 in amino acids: CATNDRGDQPQHF. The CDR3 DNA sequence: TGTGCCACCAACGACAGGGGTGACCAGCCCCAGCATTTT.

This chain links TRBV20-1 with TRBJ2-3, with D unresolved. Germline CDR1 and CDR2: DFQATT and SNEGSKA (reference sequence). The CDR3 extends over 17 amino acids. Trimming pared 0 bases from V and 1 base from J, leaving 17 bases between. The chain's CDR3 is CSARDHGSPRGTDTQYF. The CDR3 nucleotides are TGCAGTGCTAGAGATCACGGCTCCCCCCGCGGCACAGATACGCAGTATTTT.

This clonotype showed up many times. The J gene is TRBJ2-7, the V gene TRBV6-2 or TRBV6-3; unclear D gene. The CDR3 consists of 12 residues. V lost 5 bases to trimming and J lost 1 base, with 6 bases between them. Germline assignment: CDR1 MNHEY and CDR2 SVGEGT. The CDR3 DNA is TGTGCCAGCAGTCGAAGATCCTACGAGCAGTACTTC. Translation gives CASSRRSYEQYF.

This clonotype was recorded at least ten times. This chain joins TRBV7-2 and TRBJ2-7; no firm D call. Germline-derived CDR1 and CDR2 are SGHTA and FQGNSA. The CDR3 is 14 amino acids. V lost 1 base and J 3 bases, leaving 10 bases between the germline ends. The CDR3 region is CASSLVPDLYEQYF. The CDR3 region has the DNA TGTGCCAGCAGCTTAGTTCCAGATCTCTACGAGCAGTACTTC.

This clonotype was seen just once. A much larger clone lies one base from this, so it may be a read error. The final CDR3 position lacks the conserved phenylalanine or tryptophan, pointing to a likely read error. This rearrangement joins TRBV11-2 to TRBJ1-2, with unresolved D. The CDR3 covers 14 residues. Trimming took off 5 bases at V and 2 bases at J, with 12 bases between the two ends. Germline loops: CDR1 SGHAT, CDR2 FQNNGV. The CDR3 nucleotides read TGTGCCAGCAGCCCAGCCCCACAGAACTATGGCTACACCATC. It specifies CASSPAPQNYGYTI.

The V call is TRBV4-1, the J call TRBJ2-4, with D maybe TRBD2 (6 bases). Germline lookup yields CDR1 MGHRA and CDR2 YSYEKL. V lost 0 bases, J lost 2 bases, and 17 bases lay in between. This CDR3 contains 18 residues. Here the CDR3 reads CASSQEIPEGRPKNIQYF. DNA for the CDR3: TGCGCCAGCAGCCAAGAGATCCCCGAGGGGAGGCCCAAAAACATTCAGTACTTC.

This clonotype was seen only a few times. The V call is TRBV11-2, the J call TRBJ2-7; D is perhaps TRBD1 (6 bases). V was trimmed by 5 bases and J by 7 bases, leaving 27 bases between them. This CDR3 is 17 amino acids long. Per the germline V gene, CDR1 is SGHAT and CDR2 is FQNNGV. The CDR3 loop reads CASSTTSYREPLREQYF. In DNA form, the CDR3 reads TGTGCCAGCAGCACGACCTCGTACAGGGAACCCCTCCGAGAGCAGTACTTC.

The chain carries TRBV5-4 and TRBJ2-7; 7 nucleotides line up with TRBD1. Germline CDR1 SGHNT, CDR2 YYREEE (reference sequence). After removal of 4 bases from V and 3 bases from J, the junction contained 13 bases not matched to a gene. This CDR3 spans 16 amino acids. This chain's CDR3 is CASSAQGQGVHYEQYF. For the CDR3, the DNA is TGTGCCAGCAGCGCCCAAGGGCAGGGGGTGCACTACGAGCAGTACTTC. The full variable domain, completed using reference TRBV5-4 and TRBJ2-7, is ETGVTQSPTHLIKTRGQQVTLRCSSQSGHNTVSWYQQALGQGPQFIFQYYREEENGRGNFPPRFSGLQFPNYSSELNVNALELDDSALYLCASSAQGQGVHYEQYFGPGTRLTVT.

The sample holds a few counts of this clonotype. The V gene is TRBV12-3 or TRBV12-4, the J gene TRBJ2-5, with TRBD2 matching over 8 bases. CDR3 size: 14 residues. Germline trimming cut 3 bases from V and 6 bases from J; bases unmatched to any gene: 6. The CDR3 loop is CASSFQAGAQTQYF. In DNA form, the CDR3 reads TGTGCCAGCAGTTTTCAAGCGGGAGCCCAGACCCAGTACTTC.

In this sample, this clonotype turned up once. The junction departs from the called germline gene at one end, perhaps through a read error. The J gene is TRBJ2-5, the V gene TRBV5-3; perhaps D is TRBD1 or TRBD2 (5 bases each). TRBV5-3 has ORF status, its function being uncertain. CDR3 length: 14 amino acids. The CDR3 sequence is CASSSPGPSETQYF. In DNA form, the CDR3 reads TGTGCCAGCAGCTCCCCGGGACCCTCGGAGACCCAGTACTTC.

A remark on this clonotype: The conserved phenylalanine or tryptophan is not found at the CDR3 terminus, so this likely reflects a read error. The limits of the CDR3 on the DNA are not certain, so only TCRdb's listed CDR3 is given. The CDR3 protein is CASSPLGLAAPSY. V and J are TRBV19 and TRBJ2-4; TRBD2 was called by the table and not checked on the DNA. Germline V gene data show CDR1 as LNHDA and CDR2 as SQIVND (reference sequence). With termini counted, the CDR3 has 13 amino acids.

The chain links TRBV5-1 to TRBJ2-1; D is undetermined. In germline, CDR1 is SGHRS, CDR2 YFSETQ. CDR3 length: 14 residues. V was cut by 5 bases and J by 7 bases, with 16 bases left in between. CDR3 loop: CASRPGPVGNEQFF. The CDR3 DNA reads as TGCGCCAGCAGACCGGGTCCCGTGGGGAATGAGCAGTTCTTC.

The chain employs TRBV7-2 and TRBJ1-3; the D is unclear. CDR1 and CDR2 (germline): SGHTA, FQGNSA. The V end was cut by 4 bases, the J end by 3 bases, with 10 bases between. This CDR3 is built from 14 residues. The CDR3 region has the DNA TGTGCCAGCAGCTCTCAGCTCGGTGGAAACACCATATATTTT. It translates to CASSSQLGGNTIYF.

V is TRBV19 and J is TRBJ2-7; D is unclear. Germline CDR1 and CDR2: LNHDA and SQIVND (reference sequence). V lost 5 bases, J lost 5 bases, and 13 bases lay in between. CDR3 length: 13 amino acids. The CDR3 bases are TGTGCCAGTAGTTCCAGACCTAGGGACGAGCAGTACGTC. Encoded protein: CASSSRPRDEQYV.

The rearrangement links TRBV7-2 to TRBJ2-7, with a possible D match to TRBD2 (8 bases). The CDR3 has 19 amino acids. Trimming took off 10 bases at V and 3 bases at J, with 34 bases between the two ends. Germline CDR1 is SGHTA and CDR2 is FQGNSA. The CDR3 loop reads CATISLEGAGGTRHYEQYV. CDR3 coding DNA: TGTGCCACCATCTCGCTAGAGGGGGCGGGGGGAACCCGACACTACGAGCAGTACGTC.